Below, one T cell receptor (beta chain) is given with its context. Germline values: CDR1 ENHRY, CDR2 SYGVKD. Trimming left V 4 bases short and J 1 base short, with 16 bases between. This CDR3 is 16 amino acids long. This record comes from a study of blood T cell repertoires in COVID-19. In the study overall: Acute-phase and convalescent COVID-19 samples originated in the United States, Italy and Spain. The analysed material was cDNA or gDNA that came from T cells, B-cell-depleted T cells, or PBMCs.

Per the original data handling: Researchers report that nucleated cell counts were estimated from reference gene primer amplification. Clones were sequenced by immunoSEQ multiplex PCR, and TCRdb holds only the in-frame ones, with some missing. Clone size and V and J calls were adopted from that table, with D and trimming inferred from the DNA. This table holds about 140,000 clones, 80% to 90% found once. This receptor was obtained from a man aged 55 to 70 with active or convalescent COVID-19. Material for sequencing was peripheral blood. The chain joins TRBV10-3 to TRBJ1-2; perhaps TRBD1 as D (6 bases). CDR3 residues: CAISAGVGRGNYGYTF. CDR3 coding DNA: TGTGCCATCAGTGCTGGAGTGGGCAGGGGTAACTATGGCTACACCTTC.